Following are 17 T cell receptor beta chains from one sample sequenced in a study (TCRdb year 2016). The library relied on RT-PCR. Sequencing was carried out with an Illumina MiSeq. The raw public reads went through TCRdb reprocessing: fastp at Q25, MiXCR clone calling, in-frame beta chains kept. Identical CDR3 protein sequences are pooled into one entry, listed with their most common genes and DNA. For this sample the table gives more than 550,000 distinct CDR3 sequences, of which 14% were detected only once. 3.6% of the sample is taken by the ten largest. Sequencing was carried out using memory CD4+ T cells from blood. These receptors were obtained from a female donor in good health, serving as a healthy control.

CDR3 bases: TGTGCCAGCAGTACACCGGGACTACACACCGGGGAGCTGTTTTTT. Translating gives CASSTPGLHTGELFF. The V call is TRBV28, the J call TRBJ2-2, with TRBD2 identical over 7 bases. V trimming: 5 bases; J trimming: 3 bases; junction bases outside the gene matches: 6. Germline V gene lookup returns CDR1 MDHEN and CDR2 SYDVKM. The CDR3 runs 15 residues.

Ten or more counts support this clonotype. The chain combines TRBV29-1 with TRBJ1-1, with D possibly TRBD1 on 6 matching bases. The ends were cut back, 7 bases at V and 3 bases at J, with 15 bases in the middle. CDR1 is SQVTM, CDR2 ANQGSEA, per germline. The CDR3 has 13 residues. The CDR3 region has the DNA TGCAGCGCCAGTGGGGGGCTGTACACTGAAGCTTTCTTT. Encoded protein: CSASGGLYTEAFF.

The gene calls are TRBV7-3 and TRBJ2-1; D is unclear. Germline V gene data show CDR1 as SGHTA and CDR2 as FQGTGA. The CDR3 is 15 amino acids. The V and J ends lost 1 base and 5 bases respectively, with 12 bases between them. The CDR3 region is CASSLNRDVNNEQFF. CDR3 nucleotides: TGTGCCAGCAGCTTAAATCGCGATGTCAACAATGAGCAGTTCTTC.

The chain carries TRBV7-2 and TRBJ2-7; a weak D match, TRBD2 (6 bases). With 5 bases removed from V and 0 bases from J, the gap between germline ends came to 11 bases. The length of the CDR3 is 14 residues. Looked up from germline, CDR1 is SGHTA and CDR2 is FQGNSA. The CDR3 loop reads CASSHSGGSYEQYF. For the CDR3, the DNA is TGTGCCAGCAGCCATAGCGGAGGCTCCTACGAGCAGTACTTC.

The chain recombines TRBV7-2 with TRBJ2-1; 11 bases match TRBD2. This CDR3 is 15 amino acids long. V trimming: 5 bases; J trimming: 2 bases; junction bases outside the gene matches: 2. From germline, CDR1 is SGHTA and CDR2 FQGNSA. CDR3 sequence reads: CASSVSGGAYNEQFF. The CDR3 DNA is TGTGCCAGCAGCGTTAGCGGGGGGGCCTACAATGAGCAGTTCTTC.

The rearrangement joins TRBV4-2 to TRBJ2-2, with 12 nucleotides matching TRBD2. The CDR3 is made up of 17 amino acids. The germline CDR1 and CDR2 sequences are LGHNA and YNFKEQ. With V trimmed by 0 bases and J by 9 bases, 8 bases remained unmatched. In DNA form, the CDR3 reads TGTGCCAGCAGCCAAGACGTGACTAGCGGGAGAATGAGGGAGCTGTTTTTT. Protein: CASSQDVTSGRMRELFF.

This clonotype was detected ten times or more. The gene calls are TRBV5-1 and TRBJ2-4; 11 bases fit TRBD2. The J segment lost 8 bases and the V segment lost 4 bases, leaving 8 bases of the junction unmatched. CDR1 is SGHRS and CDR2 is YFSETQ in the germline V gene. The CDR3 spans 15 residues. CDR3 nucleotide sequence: TGCGCCAGCAGCGGGGGACTAGCGGAGGTGGACATTCAGTACTTC. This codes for CASSGGLAEVDIQYF.

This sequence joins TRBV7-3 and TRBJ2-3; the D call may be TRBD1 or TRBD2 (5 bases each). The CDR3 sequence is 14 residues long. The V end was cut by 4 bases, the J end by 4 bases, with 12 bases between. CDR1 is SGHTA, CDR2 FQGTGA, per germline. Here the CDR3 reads CASSSIGGPDTQYF. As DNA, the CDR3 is TGTGCCAGCAGCTCAATTGGGGGTCCAGATACGCAGTATTTT.

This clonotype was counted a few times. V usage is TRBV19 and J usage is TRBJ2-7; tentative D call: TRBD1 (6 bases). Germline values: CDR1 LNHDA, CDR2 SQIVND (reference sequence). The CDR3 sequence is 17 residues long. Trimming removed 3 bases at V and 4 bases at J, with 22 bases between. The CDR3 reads CASSIRGVRGKGYEQYF. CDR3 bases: TGTGCCAGTAGTATTCGAGGGGTCAGGGGAAAGGGGTACGAGCAGTACTTC.

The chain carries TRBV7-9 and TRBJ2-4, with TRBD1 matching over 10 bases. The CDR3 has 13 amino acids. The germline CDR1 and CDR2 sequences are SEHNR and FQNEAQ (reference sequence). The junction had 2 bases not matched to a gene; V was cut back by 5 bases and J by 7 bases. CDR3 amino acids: CASSPDRGNIQYF. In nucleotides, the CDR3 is TGTGCCAGCAGCCCGGACAGGGGGAACATTCAGTACTTC.

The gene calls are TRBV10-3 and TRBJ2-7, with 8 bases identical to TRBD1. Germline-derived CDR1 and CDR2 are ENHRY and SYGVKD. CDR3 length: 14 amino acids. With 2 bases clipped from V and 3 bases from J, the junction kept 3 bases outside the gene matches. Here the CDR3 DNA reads TGTGCCATCAGTGAGCAGGGGGCCTTCTACGAGCAGTACTTC. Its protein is CAISEQGAFYEQYF.

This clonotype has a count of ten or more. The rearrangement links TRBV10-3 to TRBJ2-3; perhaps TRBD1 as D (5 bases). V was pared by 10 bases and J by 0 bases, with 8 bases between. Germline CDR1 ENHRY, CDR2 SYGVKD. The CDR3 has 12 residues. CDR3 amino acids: CATGQSTDTQYF. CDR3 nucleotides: TGTGCCACCGGACAAAGCACAGATACGCAGTATTTT.

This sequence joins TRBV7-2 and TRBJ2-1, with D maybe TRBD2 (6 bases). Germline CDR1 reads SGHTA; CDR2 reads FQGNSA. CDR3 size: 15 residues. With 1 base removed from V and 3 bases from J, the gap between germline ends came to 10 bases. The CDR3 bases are TGTGCCAGCAGCTTAGATCGGAGGGTCTACAATGAGCAGTTCTTC. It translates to CASSLDRRVYNEQFF.

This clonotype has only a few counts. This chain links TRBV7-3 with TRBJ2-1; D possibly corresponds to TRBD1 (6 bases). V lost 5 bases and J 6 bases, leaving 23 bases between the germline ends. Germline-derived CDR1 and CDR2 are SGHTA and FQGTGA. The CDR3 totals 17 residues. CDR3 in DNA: TGTGCCAGCAGCCCCTACGCTGACACAGGGAGCGTCAATGAGCAGTTCTTC. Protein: CASSPYADTGSVNEQFF.

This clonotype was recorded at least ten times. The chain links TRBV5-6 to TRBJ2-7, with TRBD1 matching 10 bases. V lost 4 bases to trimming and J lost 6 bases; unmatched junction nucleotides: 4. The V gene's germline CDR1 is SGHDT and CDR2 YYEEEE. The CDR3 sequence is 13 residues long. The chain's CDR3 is CASSRTGGSEQYF. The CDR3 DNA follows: TGTGCCAGCAGCCGGACAGGGGGGTCCGAGCAGTACTTC.

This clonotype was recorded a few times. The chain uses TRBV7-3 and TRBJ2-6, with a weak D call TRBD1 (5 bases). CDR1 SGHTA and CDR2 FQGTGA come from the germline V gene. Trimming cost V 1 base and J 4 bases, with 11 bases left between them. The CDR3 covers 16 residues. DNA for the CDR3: TGTGCCAGCAGCTTAAGTCCAGGGTGGGGGGCCAACGTCCTGACTTTC. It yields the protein CASSLSPGWGANVLTF.

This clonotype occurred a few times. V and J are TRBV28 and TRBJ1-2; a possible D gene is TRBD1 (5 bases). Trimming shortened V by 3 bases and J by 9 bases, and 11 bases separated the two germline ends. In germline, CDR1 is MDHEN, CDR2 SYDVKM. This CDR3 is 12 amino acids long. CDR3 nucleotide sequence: TGTGCCAGCAGTTTTGCTGGGGGTAGCTACACCTTC. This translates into CASSFAGGSYTF.